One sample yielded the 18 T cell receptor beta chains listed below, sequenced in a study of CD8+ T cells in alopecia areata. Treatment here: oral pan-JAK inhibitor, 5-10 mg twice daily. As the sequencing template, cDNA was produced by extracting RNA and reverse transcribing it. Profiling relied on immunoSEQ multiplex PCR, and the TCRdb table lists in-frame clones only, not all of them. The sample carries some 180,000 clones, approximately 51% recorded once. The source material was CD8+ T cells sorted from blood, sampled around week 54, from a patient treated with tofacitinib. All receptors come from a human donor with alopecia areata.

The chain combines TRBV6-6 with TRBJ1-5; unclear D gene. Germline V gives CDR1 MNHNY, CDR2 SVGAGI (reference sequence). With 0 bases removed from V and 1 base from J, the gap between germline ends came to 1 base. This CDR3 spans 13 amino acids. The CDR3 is CASSYSSNQPQHF. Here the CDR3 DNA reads TGTGCCAGCAGTTACTCAAGCAATCAGCCCCAGCATTTT.

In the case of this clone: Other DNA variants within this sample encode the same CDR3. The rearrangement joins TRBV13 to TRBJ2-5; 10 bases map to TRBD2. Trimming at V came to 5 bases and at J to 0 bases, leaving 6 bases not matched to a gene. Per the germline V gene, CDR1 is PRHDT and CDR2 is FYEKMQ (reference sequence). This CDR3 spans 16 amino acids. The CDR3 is CASSPRLAGDQETQYF. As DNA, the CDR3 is TGTGCCAGCAGCCCGCGGCTAGCGGGGGACCAAGAGACCCAGTACTTC.

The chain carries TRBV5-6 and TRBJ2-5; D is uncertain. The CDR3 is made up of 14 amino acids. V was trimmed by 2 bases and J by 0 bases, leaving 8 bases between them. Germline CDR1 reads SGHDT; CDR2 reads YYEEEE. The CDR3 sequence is CASSFGVNQETQYF. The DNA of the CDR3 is TGTGCCAGCAGCTTCGGAGTCAACCAAGAGACCCAGTACTTC.

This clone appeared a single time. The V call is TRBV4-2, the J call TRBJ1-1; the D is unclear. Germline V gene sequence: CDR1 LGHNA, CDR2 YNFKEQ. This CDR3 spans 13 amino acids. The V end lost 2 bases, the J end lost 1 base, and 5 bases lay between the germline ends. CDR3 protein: CASSQSRNTEAFF. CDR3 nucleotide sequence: TGTGCCAGCAGCCAAAGTAGGAACACTGAAGCTTTCTTT.

This CDR3 reads CASSALQPNTGELFF. The DNA of the CDR3 is TGTGCCAGCAGTGCTTTACAACCGAACACCGGGGAGCTGTTTTTT. V and J are TRBV2 and TRBJ2-2; no reliable D call. The length of the CDR3 is 15 residues. Trimming removed 4 bases from V and 0 bases from J, with 9 bases in between. CDR1 and CDR2 (germline): SNHLY, FYNNEI.

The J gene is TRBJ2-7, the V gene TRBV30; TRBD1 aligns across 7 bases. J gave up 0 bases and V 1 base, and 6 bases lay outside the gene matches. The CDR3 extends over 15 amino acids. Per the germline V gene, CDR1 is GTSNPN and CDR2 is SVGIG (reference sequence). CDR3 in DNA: TGTGCCTGGAGTGAGACAGGGTTTAGCTCCTACGAGCAGTACTTC. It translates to CAWSETGFSSYEQYF.

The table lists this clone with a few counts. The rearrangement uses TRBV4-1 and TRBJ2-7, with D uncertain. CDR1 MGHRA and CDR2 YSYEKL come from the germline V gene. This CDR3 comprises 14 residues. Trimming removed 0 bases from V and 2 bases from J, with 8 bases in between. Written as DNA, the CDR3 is TGCGCCAGCAGCCAAGATGCCGAAACCTACGAGCAGTACTTC. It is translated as CASSQDAETYEQYF.

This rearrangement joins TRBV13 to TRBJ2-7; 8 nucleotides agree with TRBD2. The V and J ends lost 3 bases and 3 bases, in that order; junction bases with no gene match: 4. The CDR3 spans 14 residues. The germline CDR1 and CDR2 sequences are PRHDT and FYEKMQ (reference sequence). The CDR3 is CASSFPTSGYEQYF. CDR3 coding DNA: TGTGCCAGCAGCTTTCCAACTAGCGGCTACGAGCAGTACTTC.

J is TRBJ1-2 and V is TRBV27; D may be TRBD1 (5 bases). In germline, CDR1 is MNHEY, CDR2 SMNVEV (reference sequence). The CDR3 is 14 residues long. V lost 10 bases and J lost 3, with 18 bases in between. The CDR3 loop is CATSTARADYGYTF. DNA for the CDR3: TGTGCCACCTCGACAGCGCGGGCGGACTATGGCTACACCTTC.

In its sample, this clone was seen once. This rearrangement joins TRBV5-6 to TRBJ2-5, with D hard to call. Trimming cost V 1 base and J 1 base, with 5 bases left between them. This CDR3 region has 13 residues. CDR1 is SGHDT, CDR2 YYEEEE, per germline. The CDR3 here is CASSLISQETQYF. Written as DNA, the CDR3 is TGTGCCAGCAGCTTGATTAGCCAAGAGACCCAGTACTTC.

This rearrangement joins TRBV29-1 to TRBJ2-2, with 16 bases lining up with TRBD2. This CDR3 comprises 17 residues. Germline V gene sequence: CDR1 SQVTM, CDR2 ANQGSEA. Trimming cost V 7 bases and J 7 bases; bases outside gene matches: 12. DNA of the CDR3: TGCAGCGCAAAAGGGACTAGCGGGGGGGCCCTTGTCGGGGAGCTGTTTTTT. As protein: CSAKGTSGGALVGELFF.

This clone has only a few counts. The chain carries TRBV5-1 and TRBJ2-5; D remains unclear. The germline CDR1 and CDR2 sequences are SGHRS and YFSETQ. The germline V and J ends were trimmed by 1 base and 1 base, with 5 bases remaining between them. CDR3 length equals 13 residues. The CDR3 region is CASSLSAQETQYF. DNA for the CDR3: TGCGCCAGCAGCTTGTCAGCCCAAGAGACCCAGTACTTC.

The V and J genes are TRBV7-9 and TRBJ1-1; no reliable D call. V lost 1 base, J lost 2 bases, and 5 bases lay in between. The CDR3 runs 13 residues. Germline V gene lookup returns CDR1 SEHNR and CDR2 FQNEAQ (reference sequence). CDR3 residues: CASSLEDNTEAFF. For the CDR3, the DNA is TGTGCCAGCAGCTTAGAAGACAACACTGAAGCTTTCTTT.

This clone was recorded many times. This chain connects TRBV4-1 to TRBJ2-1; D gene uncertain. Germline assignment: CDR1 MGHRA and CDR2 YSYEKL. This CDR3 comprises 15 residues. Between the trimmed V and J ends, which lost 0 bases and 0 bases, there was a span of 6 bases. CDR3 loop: CASSQDGSSYNEQFF. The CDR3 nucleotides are TGCGCCAGCAGCCAAGATGGTAGCTCCTACAATGAGCAGTTCTTC.

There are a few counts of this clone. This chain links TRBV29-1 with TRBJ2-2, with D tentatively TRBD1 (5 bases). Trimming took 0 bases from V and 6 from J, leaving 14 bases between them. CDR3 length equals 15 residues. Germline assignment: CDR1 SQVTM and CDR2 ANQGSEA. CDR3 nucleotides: TGCAGCGTTGAAGATCTCAGCAGGGAAGCCGGGGAGCTGTTTTTT. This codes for CSVEDLSREAGELFF.

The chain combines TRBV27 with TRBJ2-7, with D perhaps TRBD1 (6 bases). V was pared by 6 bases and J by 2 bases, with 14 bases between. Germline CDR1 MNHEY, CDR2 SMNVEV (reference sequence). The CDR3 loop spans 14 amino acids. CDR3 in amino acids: CASRAGVRAYEQYF. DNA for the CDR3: TGTGCCAGCAGGGCAGGGGTAAGAGCCTACGAGCAGTACTTC.

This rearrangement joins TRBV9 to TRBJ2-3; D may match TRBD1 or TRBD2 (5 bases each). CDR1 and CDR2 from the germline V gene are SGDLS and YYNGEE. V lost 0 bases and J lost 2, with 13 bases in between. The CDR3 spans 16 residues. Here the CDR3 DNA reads TGTGCCAGCAGCGTAGCGGGGACCGCGTACACAGATACGCAGTATTTT. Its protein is CASSVAGTAYTDTQYF.

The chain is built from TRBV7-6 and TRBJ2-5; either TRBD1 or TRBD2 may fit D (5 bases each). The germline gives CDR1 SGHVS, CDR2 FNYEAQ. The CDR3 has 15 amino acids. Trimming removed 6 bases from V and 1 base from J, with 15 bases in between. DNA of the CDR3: TGTGCCAGCAGTCCAAGGTTTGGGGGCCAAGAGACCCAGTACTTC. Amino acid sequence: CASSPRFGGQETQYF.